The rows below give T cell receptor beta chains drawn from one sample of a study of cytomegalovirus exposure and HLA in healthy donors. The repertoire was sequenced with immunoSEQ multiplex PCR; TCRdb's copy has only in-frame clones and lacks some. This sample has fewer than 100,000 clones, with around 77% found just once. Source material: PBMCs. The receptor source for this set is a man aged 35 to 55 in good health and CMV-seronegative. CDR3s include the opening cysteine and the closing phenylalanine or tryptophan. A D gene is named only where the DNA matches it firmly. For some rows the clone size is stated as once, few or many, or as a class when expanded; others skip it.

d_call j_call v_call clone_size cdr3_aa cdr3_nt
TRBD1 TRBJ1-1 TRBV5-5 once CASSLQTGANTEAFF TGTGCCAGCAGCCTACAGACAGGGGCGAACACTGAAGCTTTCTTT
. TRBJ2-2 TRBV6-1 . CASSEGPSRVLTGELFF TGTGCCAGCAGTGAAGGTCCGTCCAGGGTCCTCACCGGGGAGCTGTTTTTT
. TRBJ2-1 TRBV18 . CASSWDFQGGEQFF TGTGCCAGCTCATGGGACTTCCAGGGTGGTGAGCAGTTCTTC
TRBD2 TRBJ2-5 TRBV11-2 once CASSYSGRETQYF TGTGCCAGCAGCTACAGCGGGAGAGAGACCCAGTACTTC
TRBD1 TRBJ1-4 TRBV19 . CASSMDRGEKLFF TGTGCCAGTAGTATGGACAGGGGTGAAAAACTGTTTTTT
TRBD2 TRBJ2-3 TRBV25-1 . CASSEGLAGVVTDTQYF TGTGCCAGCAGTGAGGGGCTAGCGGGAGTTGTGACAGATACGCAGTATTTT
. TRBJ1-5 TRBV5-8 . CASSLPPQGYSNQPQHF TGTGCCAGCAGCTTGCCCCCACAGGGTTATAGCAATCAGCCCCAGCATTTT
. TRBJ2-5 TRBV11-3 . CASSPTGWETQYF TGTGCCAGCAGCCCTACGGGTTGGGAGACCCAGTACTTC
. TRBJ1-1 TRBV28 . CASSFSVKAFF TGTGCCAGCAGTTTCTCCGTTAAAGCTTTCTTT
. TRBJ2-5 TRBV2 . CASSLQSSIQETQYF TGTGCCAGCAGTTTACAGAGCTCGATCCAAGAGACCCAGTACTTC
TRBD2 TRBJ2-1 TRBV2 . CASSETGGASLLDNEQFF TGTGCCAGCAGTGAGACCGGGGGGGCTTCCCTTTTGGACAATGAGCAGTTCTTC
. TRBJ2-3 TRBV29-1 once CSVVGDRSSTDTQYF TGCAGCGTTGTTGGCGACAGGTCTTCCACAGATACGCAGTATTTT
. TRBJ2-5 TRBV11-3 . CASSSDLQETQYF TGTGCCAGCAGCTCGGACTTACAAGAGACCCAGTACTTC
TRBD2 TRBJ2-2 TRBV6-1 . CASSESPLAGINTGELFF TGTGCCAGCAGTGAATCCCCACTAGCGGGGATAAACACCGGGGAGCTGTTTTTT
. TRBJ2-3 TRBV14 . CASSWNGLQPSTDTQYF TGTGCCAGCAGCTGGAACGGGTTGCAGCCTAGCACAGATACGCAGTATTTT
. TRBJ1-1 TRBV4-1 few CASSQGGFDRMNTEAFF TGCGCCAGCAGCCAAGGTGGTTTTGACAGGATGAACACTGAAGCTTTCTTT
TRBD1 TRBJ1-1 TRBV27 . CASRQGNTEAFF TGTGCCAGCCGACAGGGGAACACTGAAGCTTTCTTT
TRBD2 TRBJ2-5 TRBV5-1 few CASSLRLAGAQETQYF TGCGCCAGCAGCCTAAGACTAGCGGGGGCACAAGAGACCCAGTACTTC
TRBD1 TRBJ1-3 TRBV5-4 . CASSSRGPGNTIYF TGTGCCAGCAGCTCCAGGGGGCCTGGAAACACCATATATTTT
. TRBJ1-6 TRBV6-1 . CASSEAGRQTPLHF TGTGCCAGCAGTGAGGCAGGCCGGCAGACACCCCTCCACTTT
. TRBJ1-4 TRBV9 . CASSVGLETTNEKLFF TGTGCCAGCAGCGTAGGTCTCGAGACAACTAATGAAAAACTGTTTTTT
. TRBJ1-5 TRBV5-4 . CASSKNPGYSNQPQHF TGTGCCAGCAGCAAAAATCCAGGTTATAGCAATCAGCCCCAGCATTTT
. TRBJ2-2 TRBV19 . CASTQGAGAGGELFF TGTGCCAGTACCCAGGGGGCGGGGGCCGGCGGGGAGCTGTTTTTT
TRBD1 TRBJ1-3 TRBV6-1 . CASRQQGRGNTIYF TGTGCCAGCAGACAACAGGGGCGAGGAAACACCATATATTTT
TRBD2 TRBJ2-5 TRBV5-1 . CASSWGLAGGLETQYF TGCGCCAGCAGCTGGGGACTAGCGGGGGGCTTAGAGACCCAGTACTTC
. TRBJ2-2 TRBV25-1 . CASSSPGHNTGELFF TGTGCCAGCAGCTCCCCGGGACACAACACCGGGGAGCTGTTTTTT
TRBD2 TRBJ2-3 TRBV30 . CAWELAGARTNTQYF TGTGCCTGGGAACTAGCGGGGGCGAGGACAAATACGCAGTATTTT
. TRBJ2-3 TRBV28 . CASSSPIRGSTDTQYF TGTGCCAGCAGTTCCCCGATTCGCGGGAGCACAGATACGCAGTATTTT
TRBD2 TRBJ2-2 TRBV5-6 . CASSLGRLAGVTGELFF TGTGCCAGCAGCTTGGGCCGGTTAGCGGGAGTTACCGGGGAGCTGTTTTTT
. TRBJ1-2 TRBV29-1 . CSVGQNYGYTF TGCAGCGTTGGACAGAACTATGGCTACACCTTC
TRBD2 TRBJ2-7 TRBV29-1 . CSGWEGKSYEQYF TGCAGTGGGTGGGAGGGCAAGTCCTACGAGCAGTACTTC
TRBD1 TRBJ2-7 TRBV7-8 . CASSLGQGVYEQYF TGTGCCAGCAGCTTGGGACAGGGGGTTTACGAGCAGTACTTC
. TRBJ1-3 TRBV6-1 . CASQTGNTIYF TGTGCCAGCCAGACTGGAAACACCATATATTTT
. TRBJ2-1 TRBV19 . CASSIVGGEQFF TGTGCCAGTAGTATAGTAGGCGGTGAGCAGTTCTTC
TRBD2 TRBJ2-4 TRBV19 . CASTGLAGASIQYF TGTGCCAGCACCGGACTAGCGGGAGCAAGCATTCAGTACTTC
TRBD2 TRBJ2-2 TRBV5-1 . CASSLTSGGYGELFF TGCGCCAGCAGCTTGACTAGCGGGGGATACGGGGAGCTGTTTTTT
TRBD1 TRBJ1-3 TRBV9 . CASSPQTGGANTIYF TGTGCCAGCAGCCCCCAGACAGGGGGCGCAAACACCATATATTTT
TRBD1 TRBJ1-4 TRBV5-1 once CASKYQGAANEKLFF TGCGCCAGCAAATATCAGGGGGCGGCTAATGAAAAACTGTTTTTT
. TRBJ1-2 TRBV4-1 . CASSQPDMPNYGYTF TGCGCCAGCAGCCAGCCGGACATGCCTAACTATGGCTACACCTTC
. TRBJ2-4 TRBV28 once CAHQGAGDRNIQYF TGTGCCCACCAGGGGGCGGGAGACCGGAACATTCAGTACTTC
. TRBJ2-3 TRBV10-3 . CAISEASPSGTDTQYF TGTGCCATCAGTGAGGCTAGCCCATCCGGGACAGATACGCAGTATTTT
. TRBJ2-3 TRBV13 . CASSLRQGSDTQYF TGTGCCAGCAGCTTAAGGCAGGGTTCAGATACGCAGTATTTT
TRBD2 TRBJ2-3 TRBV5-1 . CASSPGGKQDTQYF TGCGCCAGCAGCCCGGGGGGAAAGCAAGATACGCAGTATTTT
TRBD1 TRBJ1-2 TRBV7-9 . CASSPYWTGGASGYTF TGTGCCAGCAGCCCCTACTGGACAGGGGGCGCGAGCGGCTACACCTTC
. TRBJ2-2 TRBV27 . CATSTGPSTTGELFF TGTGCCACCAGCACAGGCCCTTCGACCACCGGGGAGCTGTTTTTT
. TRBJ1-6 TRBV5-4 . CASSLQGIRSPLHF TGTGCCAGCAGCTTACAGGGTATACGTTCACCCCTCCACTTT
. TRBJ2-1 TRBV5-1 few CASSLTGTSGMNEQFF TGCGCCAGCAGCCTCACGGGGACAAGTGGGATGAATGAGCAGTTCTTC
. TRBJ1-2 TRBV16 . CASSKTGWDGYTF TGTGCCAGCAGCAAAACAGGGTGGGATGGCTACACCTTC
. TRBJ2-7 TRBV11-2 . CASSLVQGGSYEQYF TGTGCCAGCAGCTTAGTCCAGGGGGGCTCCTACGAGCAGTACTTC
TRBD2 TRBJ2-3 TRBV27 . CASSPQLGLATQYF TGTGCCAGCAGTCCCCAACTCGGACTAGCAACGCAGTATTTT
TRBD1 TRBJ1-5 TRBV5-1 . CASSLAGQGGQPQHF TGCGCCAGCAGCTTGGCGGGACAGGGCGGGCAGCCCCAACATTTT
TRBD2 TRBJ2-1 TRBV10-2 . CASSGTSGGPYEQFF TGCGCCAGCAGTGGGACTAGCGGGGGGCCCTATGAGCAGTTCTTC
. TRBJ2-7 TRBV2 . CAAQETINSYEQYF TGTGCCGCACAGGAGACAATTAACTCCTACGAGCAGTACTTC
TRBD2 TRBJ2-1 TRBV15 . CATSNGLAAYNEQFF TGTGCCACCAGCAATGGACTAGCGGCTTACAATGAGCAGTTCTTC
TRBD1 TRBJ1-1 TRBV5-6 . CASSLRQGWAEAFF TGTGCCAGCAGCTTAAGACAGGGGTGGGCTGAAGCTTTCTTT